This note documents a single T cell receptor beta chain sequence. This specimen comes from a study of blood T cell repertoires in COVID-19. Study background: Samples came from the United States, Italy and Spain, spanning acute and convalescent COVID-19. From T cells, B-cell-depleted T cells, or PBMCs came the material, which was cDNA or gDNA.

The germline V and J ends were trimmed by 4 bases and 7 bases, with 15 bases remaining between them. The germline V gene has CDR1 SGDLS and CDR2 YYNGEE. The CDR3 loop spans 14 amino acids. Original data processing: Estimation of nucleated cell counts relied on the amplification of reference gene primers. Profiling relied on immunoSEQ multiplex PCR, and the TCRdb table lists in-frame clones only, not all of them. The DNA gave D and trimming, while V, J and clone size come from that table. The sample contains 180,000 or so clones, approximately 83% of which appear only once. The clonotype comes from a man in his 60s with acute or convalescent COVID-19. The chain couples TRBV9 to TRBJ1-3; D perhaps matches TRBD1 (6 bases). Sequences were obtained from peripheral blood. The CDR3 is CASSPTTGLNTIYF. CDR3 bases: TGTGCCAGCAGCCCGACGACAGGACTCAACACCATATATTTT.